The 20 T cell receptor beta chains reported below all come from one sample, sequenced in a study of blood T cell repertoires in COVID-19. Repertoires were generated with immunoSEQ multiplex PCR, while TCRdb's copy carries only in-frame clones and drops some. Of 100,000 to 120,000 clones listed, 85% were seen once; the top ten hold 4.1%. Sample: peripheral blood. These receptors all come from a man aged 50-60 years with acute or convalescent COVID-19.

The gene calls are TRBV5-1 and TRBJ2-1, with D possibly TRBD2 on 6 matching bases. Per the germline V gene, CDR1 is SGHRS and CDR2 is YFSETQ. Between the trimmed V and J ends, which lost 4 bases and 7 bases, there was a span of 9 bases. This CDR3 contains 12 residues. This CDR3 is CASSPTRNEQFF. CDR3 in DNA: TGCGCCAGCAGCCCGACTAGAAATGAGCAGTTCTTC.

This CDR3 is CASKTGGAETQYF. CDR3 nucleotides: TGTGCCAGCAAGACAGGGGGCGCAGAGACCCAGTACTTC. V gene TRBV28 combines with J gene TRBJ2-5; TRBD1 matches at 10 bases. Germline V CDR1 and CDR2: MDHEN, SYDVKM. This CDR3 is 13 amino acids long. Trimming at V came to 7 bases and at J to 4 bases, leaving 3 bases not matched to a gene.

The V call is TRBV7-8, the J call TRBJ1-3, with D hard to call. Germline values: CDR1 SGHVS, CDR2 FQNEAQ. The CDR3 is 16 residues long. Deletions cut 1 base from V and 2 bases from J, with 12 bases between. The CDR3 here is CASSLVLLSTGNTIYF. CDR3 bases: TGTGCCAGCAGCTTAGTCCTTCTATCCACTGGAAACACCATATATTTT.

V is TRBV6-5 and J is TRBJ2-2, with 11 bases that match TRBD2. CDR3 size: 16 residues. The germline CDR1 and CDR2 sequences are MNHEY and SVGAGI. Unmatched junction bases numbered 7, after V lost 3 bases and J lost 7 bases. CDR3 in DNA: TGTGCCAGCAGTTATCTGGGGACTAGCGGTCTCGGGGAGCTGTTTTTT. The encoded protein is CASSYLGTSGLGELFF.

The chain employs TRBV3-1 (or the pseudogene TRBV3-2) and TRBJ2-1; maybe TRBD2 (5 bases). Trimming shortened V by 4 bases and J by 1 base, and 11 bases separated the two germline ends. The CDR3 spans 15 residues. Looked up from germline, CDR1 is LGHDT and CDR2 is YNNKEL (reference sequence). The DNA of the CDR3 is TGTGCCAGCAGCCGCCCCGGGGTATCCTACAATGAGCAGTTCTTC. It codes for CASSRPGVSYNEQFF.

This chain joins TRBV19 and TRBJ2-6, with TRBD1 matching 8 bases. The trim removed 4 bases at V and 2 bases at J, leaving 7 bases unmatched. This CDR3 has 17 residues. Germline CDR1 is LNHDA and CDR2 is SQIVND (reference sequence). The CDR3 nucleotides are TGTGCCAGTAGTACCCGACAGGGGTCAGCTGGGGCCAACGTCCTGACTTTC. It yields the protein CASSTRQGSAGANVLTF.

This chain links TRBV13 with TRBJ2-7, with D possibly TRBD2 on 7 matching bases. Trimming cost V 6 bases and J 5 bases, with 20 bases left between them. Germline V gene data show CDR1 as PRHDT and CDR2 as FYEKMQ (reference sequence). The CDR3 contains 15 residues. The CDR3 DNA is TGTGCCAGCAGTTTCCCCTCGGGGGGCCGGGACGAGCAGTACTTC. This codes for CASSFPSGGRDEQYF. Complete variable domain (other parts from reference TRBV13 and TRBJ2-7): AAGVIQSPRHLIKEKRETATLKCYPIPRHDTVYWYQQGPGQDPQFLISFYEKMQSDKGSIPDRFSAQQFSDYHSELNMSSLELGDSALYFCASSFPSGGRDEQYFGPGTRLTVT.

The chain uses TRBV18 and TRBJ2-7; a weak D match, TRBD2 (6 bases). Germline loops: CDR1 KGHSH, CDR2 LQKENI. The CDR3 runs to 15 residues. Trimming stripped 2 bases from V and 0 bases from J, with 11 bases between. As DNA, the CDR3 is TGTGCCAGCTCACCAAGCGGGTTTAGCTCCTACGAGCAGTACTTC. Amino acid sequence: CASSPSGFSSYEQYF.

The CDR3 is CASSRDIGNQPQHF. The DNA of the CDR3 is TGTGCCAGCAGTCGGGACATAGGCAATCAGCCCCAGCATTTT. The chain couples TRBV2 to TRBJ1-5; perhaps TRBD1 as D (6 bases). Looked up from germline, CDR1 is SNHLY and CDR2 is FYNNEI. The CDR3 is 14 residues long. Trimming took off 5 bases at V and 2 bases at J, with 10 bases between the two ends.

The chain uses TRBV7-9 and TRBJ1-5, with 8 nucleotides matching TRBD1. Losses at the gene ends were 1 base for V and 3 bases for J; bases not matched to a gene: 2. In germline, CDR1 is SEHNR, CDR2 FQNEAQ (reference sequence). This CDR3 has 15 residues. This chain's CDR3 is CASSLGDRFNQPQHF. The CDR3, as DNA: TGTGCCAGCAGCTTAGGGGACAGGTTCAATCAGCCCCAGCATTTT.

V is TRBV7-9 and J is TRBJ2-1, with 7 bases aligning to TRBD2. This CDR3 is 16 amino acids long. In germline, CDR1 is SEHNR, CDR2 FQNEAQ (reference sequence). Trimming removed 5 bases from V and 10 bases from J; junction bases left unmatched: 17. Written as DNA, the CDR3 is TGTGCCAGCAGCCCGCCCTTAAGACTAGCCACCGGGGAGCAGTTCTTC. Amino acid sequence: CASSPPLRLATGEQFF. Based on the CDR3 plus reference TRBV7-9 and TRBJ2-1, the full variable domain is DTGVSQNPRHKITKRGQNVTFRCDPISEHNRLYWYRQTLGQGPEFLTYFQNEAQLEKSRLLSDRFSAERPKGSFSTLEIQRTEQGDSAMYLCASSPPLRLATGEQFFGPGTRLTVL.

The chain uses TRBV30 and TRBJ2-7; D is perhaps TRBD1 (7 bases). The germline V and J ends were trimmed by 3 bases and 3 bases, with 15 bases remaining between them. The CDR3 is 14 residues long. Germline V gives CDR1 GTSNPN, CDR2 SVGIG (reference sequence). CDR3 in DNA: TGTGCCTGGAGGGGAGCAGGGGGGTACTACGAGCAGTACTTC. It yields the protein CAWRGAGGYYEQYF.

The table lists this clone with a few counts. The chain recombines TRBV18 with TRBJ1-1, with a tentative D call TRBD1 (6 bases). Trimming pared 2 bases from V and 2 bases from J, leaving 6 bases between. This CDR3 comprises 13 residues. Germline V gene sequence: CDR1 KGHSH, CDR2 LQKENI. The CDR3 protein is CASSPGGNTEAFF. As DNA, the CDR3 is TGTGCCAGCTCACCAGGGGGCAACACTGAAGCTTTCTTT.

The gene calls are TRBV11-3 and TRBJ2-1, with D unclear. V dropped 2 bases and J dropped 7 bases, with 15 bases sitting between them. The CDR3 runs 15 residues. Germline V lookup: CDR1 SGHNT, CDR2 YENEEA. The CDR3 DNA sequence: TGTGCCAGCAGCTTAAGCCAGTCTCTAGGAAATGAGCAGTTCTTC. Translation: CASSLSQSLGNEQFF.

V and J are TRBV28 and TRBJ1-1, with TRBD1 identical over 10 bases. Per germline, CDR1 MDHEN and CDR2 SYDVKM. The CDR3 spans 15 residues. V dropped 3 bases and J dropped 4; count of bases not matched to a gene: 5. CDR3 nucleotide sequence: TGTGCCAGCAGTTTCCGGGACAGGGGTAGCACTGAAGCTTTCTTT. It encodes CASSFRDRGSTEAFF.

The chain employs TRBV6-5 and TRBJ1-5; D uncertain. V shed 6 bases and J shed 2 bases, with 11 bases lying between them. Per germline, CDR1 MNHEY and CDR2 SVGAGI. The CDR3 extends over 14 amino acids. The CDR3 DNA reads as TGTGCCAGCAGGGTGGACTCGGGCAATCAGCCCCAGCATTTT. Translating gives CASRVDSGNQPQHF.

The chain employs TRBV2 and TRBJ2-7; 9 bases align to TRBD1. Germline V lookup: CDR1 SNHLY, CDR2 FYNNEI. The CDR3 sequence is 16 residues long. The V and J ends lost 0 bases and 4 bases, in that order; junction bases with no gene match: 7. In nucleotides, the CDR3 is TGTGCCAGCAGTGAAGCTGGGACAGGGAATTTTTACGAGCAGTACTTC. This translates into CASSEAGTGNFYEQYF.

The rearrangement joins TRBV6-5 to TRBJ1-1, with D hard to call. V lost 2 bases and J lost 2, with 12 bases in between. This CDR3 contains 15 residues. Germline assignment: CDR1 MNHEY and CDR2 SVGAGI. The CDR3 protein is CASSYITGINTEAFF. The CDR3 bases are TGTGCCAGCAGTTACATCACCGGGATAAACACTGAAGCTTTCTTT.

The chain couples TRBV29-1 to TRBJ1-1; 12 nucleotides match TRBD1. V was clipped by 5 bases and J by 4 bases; unmatched bases: 5. The CDR3 is 14 residues long. Germline V gene sequence: CDR1 SQVTM, CDR2 ANQGSEA. CDR3: CSVLGQGAGTEAFF. CDR3 coding DNA: TGCAGCGTTTTGGGACAGGGGGCTGGCACTGAAGCTTTCTTT.

This clone was picked up a small number of times. This sequence joins TRBV11-3 and TRBJ2-2; no reliable D call. Per germline, CDR1 SGHNT and CDR2 YENEEA. The CDR3 sequence is 12 residues long. V lost 2 bases, J lost 8 bases, and 6 bases lay in between. The CDR3, as DNA: TGTGCCAGCAGCTTACGTTATGGGGAGCTGTTTTTT. Amino acid sequence: CASSLRYGELFF.